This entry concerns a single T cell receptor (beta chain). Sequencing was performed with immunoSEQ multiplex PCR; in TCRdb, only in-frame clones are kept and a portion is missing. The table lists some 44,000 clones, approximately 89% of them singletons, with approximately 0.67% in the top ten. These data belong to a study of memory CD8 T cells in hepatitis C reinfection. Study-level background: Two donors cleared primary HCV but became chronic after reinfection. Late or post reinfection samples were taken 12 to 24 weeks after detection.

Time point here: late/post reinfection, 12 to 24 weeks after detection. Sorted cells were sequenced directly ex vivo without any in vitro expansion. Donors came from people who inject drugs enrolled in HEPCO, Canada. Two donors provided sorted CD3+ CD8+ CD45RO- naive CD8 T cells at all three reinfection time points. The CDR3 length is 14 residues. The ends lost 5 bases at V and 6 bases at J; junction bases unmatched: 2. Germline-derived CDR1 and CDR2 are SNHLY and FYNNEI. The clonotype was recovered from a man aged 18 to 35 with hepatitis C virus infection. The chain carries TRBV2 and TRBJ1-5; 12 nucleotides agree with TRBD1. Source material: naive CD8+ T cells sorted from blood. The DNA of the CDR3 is TGTGCCAGCAGTCCGGGACAGGGGGCTCAGCCCCAGCATTTT. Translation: CASSPGQGAQPQHF.